This TCR beta chain was recovered during a study of cytomegalovirus exposure and HLA in healthy donors. Study-wide background: The Caucasian-associated ancestry cluster contained about 80% of the 398 genotyped donors. Study-wide results and limits: Some TCR beta chains (around 160 of them) were listed as cytomegalovirus-associated. It was confirmed in vitro that a few of the CMV-associated chains were specific for CMV antigens. Fewer N-insertions (relative to the roughly 630-donor mean) were reportedly seen in an Asian-associated ancestry cluster in a later analysis.

The PCR used 60 Vbeta and 13 Jbeta primers. Here immunoSEQ multiplex PCR was the method, and the copy in TCRdb shows in-frame clones only, minus some. Here the sample spans tens of thousands of clones, 55% to 80% being singletons. Points on this clone: Its antigen remains unidentified.

The CDR3 is made up of 15 amino acids. V was shortened by 0 bases and J by 3 bases, with 12 bases between the two germline ends. In germline, CDR1 is MGHRA, CDR2 YSYEKL. The receptor comes from a middle-aged man in good health and CMV-seropositive. The material sequenced was PBMCs. The chain employs TRBV4-1 and TRBJ2-7; a weak D match, TRBD2 (6 bases). This CDR3 is CASSQEGTSYYEQYF. As DNA, the CDR3 is TGCGCCAGCAGCCAAGAAGGGACTTCCTACTACGAGCAGTACTTC.